This passage covers 27 T cell receptor beta chains from one sample sequenced in a study of blood T cell repertoires in COVID-19. Sequencing used immunoSEQ multiplex PCR; TCRdb keeps in-frame clones, though not all of them. The sample includes about 130,000 clones, roughly 72% of them seen just once. The specimen was peripheral blood. These receptor sequences come from a human donor in a cohort sampled during active COVID-19.

This chain connects TRBV6-5 to TRBJ2-3, with D perhaps matching TRBD1 (6 bases). The CDR3 sequence is 12 residues long. Between the trimmed V and J ends, which lost 8 bases and 6 bases, there was a span of 12 bases. Germline CDR1 MNHEY, CDR2 SVGAGI. DNA of the CDR3: TGTGCCAGCCTTGCAAGGGGGGATACGCAGTATTTT. This gives the protein CASLARGDTQYF.

This clone has more than one count but fewer than ten. This sequence joins TRBV5-4 and TRBJ1-3; D gene unclear. V was cut by 4 bases and J by 0 bases, with 11 bases left in between. This CDR3 spans 15 amino acids. Germline values: CDR1 SGHNT, CDR2 YYREEE (reference sequence). The CDR3 coding sequence is TGTGCCAGCAGCGTATCTGGGCTCTCTGGAAACACCATATATTTT. It is translated as CASSVSGLSGNTIYF.

The rearrangement uses TRBV28 and TRBJ1-5; TRBD1 aligns across 9 bases. The CDR3 has 16 amino acids. Germline V gene data show CDR1 as MDHEN and CDR2 as SYDVKM. J was trimmed by 6 bases and V by 1 base; bases with no gene match: 7. The DNA for the CDR3 is TGTGCCAGCAGTTTATCGCCGGGACAGGGTACTCAGCCCCAGCATTTT. Protein product: CASSLSPGQGTQPQHF.

This chain uses TRBV6-5 with TRBJ2-7; D possibly corresponds to TRBD2 (6 bases). The CDR3 covers 12 residues. Germline assignment: CDR1 MNHEY and CDR2 SVGAGI. V gave up 0 bases and J gave up 8 bases, with 8 bases separating them. CDR3: CASSYSGGQQYF. The CDR3 nucleotides read TGTGCCAGCAGTTACTCGGGGGGACAGCAGTACTTC.

The chain joins TRBV6-5 to TRBJ1-3; TRBD1 matches at 9 bases. This CDR3 has 16 amino acids. Unmatched junction bases numbered 5, after V lost 0 bases and J lost 5 bases. Germline assignment: CDR1 MNHEY and CDR2 SVGAGI. The CDR3 reads CASSYSDRGSRNTIYF. CDR3 coding DNA: TGTGCCAGCAGTTACTCGGACAGGGGCTCAAGAAACACCATATATTTT.

The rearrangement uses TRBV5-5 and TRBJ1-3; tentatively, D is TRBD1 (6 bases). The CDR3 spans 15 residues. Germline V gene sequence: CDR1 SGHKS, CDR2 YYEKEE (reference sequence). Trimming pared 5 bases from V and 3 bases from J, leaving 15 bases between. The CDR3 sequence is CASRTLQGFGNTIYF. In nucleotides, the CDR3 is TGTGCCAGCAGAACACTACAGGGATTTGGAAACACCATATATTTT.

The rearrangement uses TRBV6-5 and TRBJ1-1, with D perhaps TRBD1 (5 bases). CDR3 length equals 15 residues. Trimming removed 7 bases at V and 1 base at J, with 16 bases between. CDR1 is MNHEY and CDR2 is SVGAGI in the germline V gene. CDR3: CASTPGGARNTEAFF. DNA for the CDR3: TGTGCCAGCACTCCCGGAGGGGCGCGGAACACTGAAGCTTTCTTT.

This rearrangement joins TRBV7-9 to TRBJ2-5; perhaps TRBD2 as D (5 bases). Germline V gene data show CDR1 as SEHNR and CDR2 as FQNEAQ (reference sequence). The CDR3 spans 14 residues. Trimming took 1 base from V and 3 from J, leaving 9 bases between them. This CDR3 is CASSLVSEEETQYF. The CDR3 DNA follows: TGTGCCAGCAGCTTAGTTTCGGAGGAAGAGACCCAGTACTTC. Variable domain in full (rest from reference TRBV7-9 and TRBJ2-5): DTGVSQNPRHKITKRGQNVTFRCDPISEHNRLYWYRQTLGQGPEFLTYFQNEAQLEKSRLLSDRFSAERPKGSFSTLEIQRTEQGDSAMYLCASSLVSEEETQYFGPGTRLLVL.

The gene calls are TRBV27 and TRBJ1-2; TRBD1 agrees at 7 bases. Germline V lookup: CDR1 MNHEY, CDR2 SMNVEV (reference sequence). With 2 bases clipped from V and 0 bases from J, the junction kept 9 bases outside the gene matches. The CDR3 loop spans 17 amino acids. The CDR3 region has the DNA TGTGCCAGCAGTTTAACCCGGACAGGTGGGCCTAACTATGGCTACACCTTC. Amino acids: CASSLTRTGGPNYGYTF.

The chain carries TRBV5-5 and TRBJ2-3; the match to TRBD2 covers 7 bases. The CDR3 sequence is 14 residues long. The ends lost 1 base at V and 6 bases at J; junction bases unmatched: 5. The V gene's germline CDR1 is SGHKS and CDR2 YYEKEE (reference sequence). In DNA form, the CDR3 reads TGTGCCAGCAGCTTGAGCGGGGAGAGGGATACGCAGTATTTT. Translation gives CASSLSGERDTQYF.

The J gene is TRBJ1-3, the V gene TRBV7-9; weak D call: TRBD1 (5 bases). This CDR3 contains 15 residues. V lost 5 bases and J 4 bases, leaving 15 bases between the germline ends. CDR1 is SEHNR and CDR2 is FQNEAQ in the germline V gene (reference sequence). Here the CDR3 reads CASSRFGGDGNTIYF. The CDR3 bases are TGTGCCAGCAGCCGATTTGGGGGGGACGGAAACACCATATATTTT.

The chain employs TRBV7-2 and TRBJ1-2; 8 bases match TRBD1. Germline V lookup: CDR1 SGHTA, CDR2 FQGNSA. The CDR3 has 14 residues. Germline trimming cut 2 bases from V and 8 bases from J; bases unmatched to any gene: 7. The CDR3 nucleotides are TGTGCCAGCAGCTTATGGCAGGGGGCAGAAGGCTACACCTTC. It yields the protein CASSLWQGAEGYTF. The variable domain in full, completed from reference TRBV7-2 and TRBJ1-2, reads GAGVSQSPSNKVTEKGKDVELRCDPISGHTALYWYRQSLGQGLEFLIYFQGNSAPDKSGLPSDRFSAERTGGSVSTLTIQRTQQEDSAVYLCASSLWQGAEGYTFGSGTRLTVV.

The CDR3 nucleotides read TGTGCCAGCAGCTCCCGACAGGGGAGCACTGAAGCTTTCTTT. Its translation: CASSSRQGSTEAFF. V and J are TRBV7-2 and TRBJ1-1; the match to TRBD1 covers 8 bases. V trimming: 4 bases; J trimming: 4 bases; junction bases outside the gene matches: 5. Germline V CDR1 and CDR2: SGHTA, FQGNSA. The CDR3 covers 14 residues.

The rearrangement links TRBV7-8 to TRBJ1-2; 7 nucleotides align to TRBD1. This CDR3 has 15 amino acids. Germline-derived CDR1 and CDR2 are SGHVS and FQNEAQ. V lost 5 bases to trimming and J lost 9 bases; unmatched junction nucleotides: 15. Here the CDR3 DNA reads TGTGCCAGCAGCCCGCGGGACAGCCCAGGGTATAGCTACACCTTC. Translating it yields CASSPRDSPGYSYTF.

The gene calls are TRBV2 and TRBJ2-5, with 9 bases aligning to TRBD1. This CDR3 is built from 15 residues. Germline V CDR1 and CDR2: SNHLY, FYNNEI. V was clipped by 7 bases and J by 4 bases; unmatched bases: 10. The CDR3, as DNA: TGTGCCAGCACCCGGGGACAGGGCAGAAGAGAGACCCAGTACTTC. Translated: CASTRGQGRRETQYF.

The V and J genes are TRBV7-2 and TRBJ2-1, with D possibly being TRBD2 (6 bases). CDR3 size: 16 residues. Trimming cost V 1 base and J 3 bases, with 13 bases left between them. Germline V gene data show CDR1 as SGHTA and CDR2 as FQGNSA. The DNA of the CDR3 is TGTGCCAGCAGCTTAGTAGGGGAGGTTAGCTACAATGAGCAGTTCTTC. This gives the protein CASSLVGEVSYNEQFF.

The V call is TRBV6-6, the J call TRBJ1-2; tentative D call: TRBD1 (6 bases). V dropped 2 bases and J dropped 0 bases, with 10 bases sitting between them. Looked up from germline, CDR1 is MNHNY and CDR2 is SVGAGI (reference sequence). CDR3 length equals 15 residues. The CDR3 nucleotides read TGTGCCAGCAGTTACCTGCCAGGGGCTAACTATGGCTACACCTTC. It yields the protein CASSYLPGANYGYTF.

This chain connects TRBV5-1 to TRBJ2-7; TRBD1 agrees at 7 bases. CDR3 length equals 14 residues. V shed 3 bases, J shed 2 bases, and the junction held 5 bases outside the gene matches. Germline V lookup: CDR1 SGHRS, CDR2 YFSETQ. CDR3 region: CASSSGTATYEQYF. CDR3 nucleotides: TGCGCCAGCAGCTCGGGGACAGCTACCTACGAGCAGTACTTC. Filled out from reference TRBV5-1 and TRBJ2-7, the complete variable domain reads KAGVTQTPRYLIKTRGQQVTLSCSPISGHRSVSWYQQTPGQGLQFLFEYFSETQRNKGNFPGRFSGRQFSNSRSEMNVSTLELGDSALYLCASSSGTATYEQYFGPGTRLTVT.

This chain links TRBV6-5 with TRBJ1-1; no clear D. This CDR3 has 15 amino acids. Germline assignment: CDR1 MNHEY and CDR2 SVGAGI. Trimming shortened V by 10 bases and J by 0 bases, and 18 bases separated the two germline ends. In DNA, the CDR3 is TGTGCCACCCTCGCTCCGGGTCGCATGAACACTGAAGCTTTCTTT. This sequence encodes CATLAPGRMNTEAFF.

V is TRBV6-4 and J is TRBJ2-3, with 8 bases lining up with TRBD2. With V trimmed by 4 bases and J by 2 bases, 5 bases remained unmatched. CDR3 length: 15 residues. The germline V gene encodes CDR1 MRHNA and CDR2 SNTAGT. The CDR3 DNA reads TGTGCCAGCAGTGTGGATAGCGGGGTCACAGATACGCAGTATTTT. Translation: CASSVDSGVTDTQYF.

The chain joins TRBV5-6 to TRBJ1-2; TRBD1 might be the D (5 bases). The germline V gene encodes CDR1 SGHDT and CDR2 YYEEEE. V shed 2 bases and J shed 8 bases, with 10 bases lying between them. This CDR3 contains 12 residues. The DNA for the CDR3 is TGTGCCAGCAGCTTCAAGGGGTGGGGCTACACCTTC. Its protein product is CASSFKGWGYTF.

V and J are TRBV7-6 and TRBJ2-5; 15 positions match TRBD2. V gave up 5 bases and J gave up 1 base; unmatched junction bases: 5. Germline CDR1 reads SGHVS; CDR2 reads FNYEAQ. CDR3 length equals 17 residues. The CDR3 coding sequence is TGTGCCAGCAGCCCAGGGACTAGCGGGGGGTTCCAAGAGACCCAGTACTTC. It yields the protein CASSPGTSGGFQETQYF.

The V gene is TRBV6-5, the J gene TRBJ2-7; 8 nucleotides match TRBD2. CDR3 length equals 14 residues. CDR1 is MNHEY and CDR2 is SVGAGI in the germline V gene. J was trimmed by 1 base and V by 2 bases; bases with no gene match: 1. This CDR3 is CASSYAGGSYEQYF. In DNA form, the CDR3 reads TGTGCCAGCAGTTACGCGGGGGGTTCCTACGAGCAGTACTTC.

This clone was found a few times. The V call is TRBV20-1, the J call TRBJ1-1; tentatively, D is TRBD1 (6 bases). The germline CDR1 and CDR2 sequences are DFQATT and SNEGSKA (reference sequence). CDR3 length equals 10 residues. V was clipped by 3 bases and J by 8 bases, with 7 bases between them. The CDR3 DNA sequence: TGCAGTGCTAGCGGGACAGAAGCTTTCTTT. Residues: CSASGTEAFF.

The V gene is TRBV5-6, the J gene TRBJ1-3; D unclear. The CDR3 loop spans 13 amino acids. Trimming pared 4 bases from V and 4 bases from J, leaving 9 bases between. In germline, CDR1 is SGHDT, CDR2 YYEEEE. The CDR3 sequence: CASSPTLGNTIYF. Here the CDR3 DNA reads TGTGCCAGCAGCCCGACACTCGGAAACACCATATATTTT.

The chain is built from TRBV5-5 and TRBJ2-1, with 14 bases that match TRBD2. The J segment lost 8 bases and the V segment lost 4 bases, leaving 11 bases of the junction unmatched. Germline assignment: CDR1 SGHKS and CDR2 YYEKEE (reference sequence). CDR3 length: 17 amino acids. The CDR3 reads CASSPGTSGGLSYEQFF. The CDR3 nucleotides read TGTGCCAGCAGCCCAGGGACTAGCGGGGGCCTAAGCTATGAGCAGTTCTTC. The whole variable domain, remainder taken from reference TRBV5-5 and TRBJ2-1, is DAGVTQSPTHLIKTRGQQVTLRCSPISGHKSVSWYQQVLGQGPQFIFQYYEKEERGRGNFPDRFSARQFPNYSSELNVNALLLGDSALYLCASSPGTSGGLSYEQFFGPGTRLTVL.

The chain couples TRBV19 to TRBJ2-7; 8 bases align to TRBD2. Germline CDR1 LNHDA, CDR2 SQIVND (reference sequence). V shed 4 bases, J shed 7 bases, and the junction held 15 bases outside the gene matches. This CDR3 is 16 amino acids long. The CDR3 loop reads CASSTRSRGGFEEQYF. The CDR3, as DNA: TGTGCCAGTAGTACGCGATCCCGGGGGGGATTTGAAGAGCAGTACTTC.